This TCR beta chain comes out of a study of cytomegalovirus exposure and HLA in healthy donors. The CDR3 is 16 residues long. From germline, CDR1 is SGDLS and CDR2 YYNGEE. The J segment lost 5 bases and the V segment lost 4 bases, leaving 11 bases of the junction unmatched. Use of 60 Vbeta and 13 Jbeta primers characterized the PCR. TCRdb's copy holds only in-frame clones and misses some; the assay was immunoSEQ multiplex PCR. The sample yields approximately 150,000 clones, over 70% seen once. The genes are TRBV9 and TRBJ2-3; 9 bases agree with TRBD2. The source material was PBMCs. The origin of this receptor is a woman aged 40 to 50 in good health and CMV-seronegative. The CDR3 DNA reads TGTGCCAGCAGCCCTACGGTAGCGGGAGTTTTAGATACGCAGTATTTT. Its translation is CASSPTVAGVLDTQYF.